These T cell receptor beta chains were read from a single sample in a study of CD8 T cells in ankylosing spondylitis. TCRdb re-analysed the 5' RACE reads in MiXCR, keeping a single row per CDR3 protein. The table has just over 300,000 distinct CDR3 sequences, 20% seen once; the top ten hold about 3.7%. Material for sequencing was blood, either unsorted or a sorted T cell fraction (not recorded which). All receptors come from a female donor with ankylosing spondylitis or in good health (not recorded which). CDR3s leave out the opening cysteine and the closing phenylalanine or tryptophan.

V gene | CDR3 protein
TRBV18 | ASSPSPTNEKLF
TRBV27 | ASSPRTSGRYEQY
TRBV12-3/TRBV12-4 | ASSLKLWTEAF
TRBV12-3/TRBV12-4 | ASRGEVMNTGELF
TRBV4-3 | ASSQDLAGGGYEQY
TRBV7-9 | ASSATRDPETQY
TRBV20-1 | SARGGRQEYNEQF
TRBV12-3/TRBV12-4 | ASSPDWEIY
TRBV6-1 | ASRTSGMNTGELF
TRBV5-1 | ASSFRAQETQY
TRBV12-3/TRBV12-4 | ASSLISVNGYT
TRBV24-1 | ATSDRTGGFFGELF
TRBV7-2 | ASSLDRAGTDTQY
TRBV12-3/TRBV12-4 | ASTLHVDNSPLH
TRBV7-2 | ASSLAGRSNIQY
TRBV5-4 | ASSQSGTRHEQY
TRBV30 | AWSVLSSSYEQY
TRBV20-1 | SARAWGTSQETQY
TRBV7-9 | ASSPAGTSGKSEF
TRBV7-6 | ASSLARSSGETQY
TRBV5-1 | ASSPLMRAPSTYT
TRBV5-5 | ASSSRGTADTQY
TRBV20-1 | SASRASPLH
TRBV6-2/TRBV6-3 | ASSFGGPASSYNEQF
TRBV29-1 | SVGSRLAGGGEQF
TRBV7-9 | ASSSPGRGGNTEAF
TRBV12-3/TRBV12-4 | ASSLGGFGTNEKLF
TRBV9 | ASSPQPAATLNTGELF
TRBV7-2 | ASSLSRQDIQY